This TCR beta chain originates from a study of early T cells in non-severe SARS-CoV-2 infection. As for the study in general: Chains were not paired, and sequencing was done on bulk RNA from unsorted whole blood.

This clonotype was seen many times. Each CDR3 protein is one row after TCRdb ran MiXCR on the 5' RACE reads. This sample carries fewer than 100,000 distinct CDR3 sequences, less than 15% of them seen once, and the ten largest clones take over 2%. V was pared by 3 bases and J by 0 bases, with 10 bases between. The CDR3 sequence is 15 residues long. Per germline, CDR1 SEHNR and CDR2 FQNEAQ (reference sequence). This TCR was sampled from an adult who was a healthcare worker with PCR-confirmed SARS-CoV-2 infection or an uninfected control (not recorded which). Sequenced material: whole blood. The J gene is TRBJ2-3, the V gene TRBV7-9; no clear D. CDR3 loop: CASSFPTVSTDTQYF. The CDR3 DNA reads TGTGCCAGCAGCTTCCCGACTGTTAGCACAGATACGCAGTATTTT.